This TCR beta chain was captured by sequencing in a study of T cells after yellow fever vaccination. The table lists this clonotype with many counts. TCRdb called the 5' RACE reads again in MiXCR, with one record for every CDR3 protein. The data hold roughly 340,000 distinct CDR3 sequences, with almost 4% observed a single time. CDR3 length: 14 residues. Per germline, CDR1 SGHRS and CDR2 YFSETQ. Losses at the gene ends were 3 bases for V and 2 bases for J; bases not matched to a gene: 0. This specimen consisted of PBMCs, obtained 5 days after the yellow fever booster vaccination. The genes are TRBV5-1 and TRBJ1-5, with TRBD1 matching over 9 bases. This receptor was obtained from a man between 18 and 29 years old who received the YFV17D yellow fever vaccine. The CDR3 DNA sequence: TGCGCCAGCAGCTGGACAGGGGGCAATCAGCCCCAGCATTTT. Protein sequence: CASSWTGGNQPQHF. Full variable domain (rest looked up from reference TRBV5-1 and TRBJ1-5): KAGVTQTPRYLIKTRGQQVTLSCSPISGHRSVSWYQQTPGQGLQFLFEYFSETQRNKGNFPGRFSGRQFSNSRSEMNVSTLELGDSALYLCASSWTGGNQPQHFGDGTRLSIL.